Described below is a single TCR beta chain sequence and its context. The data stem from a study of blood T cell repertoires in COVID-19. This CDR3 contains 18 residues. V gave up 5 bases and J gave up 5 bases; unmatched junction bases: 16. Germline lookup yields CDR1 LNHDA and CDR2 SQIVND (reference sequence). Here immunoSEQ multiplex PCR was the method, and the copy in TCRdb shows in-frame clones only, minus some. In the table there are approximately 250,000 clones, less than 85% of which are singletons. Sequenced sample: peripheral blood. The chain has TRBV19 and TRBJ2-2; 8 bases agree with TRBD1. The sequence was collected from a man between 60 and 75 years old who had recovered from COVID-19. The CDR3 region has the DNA TGTGCCAGTAGTGCCAACCGGGACAGGTTTGCGTCGACCGGGGAGCTGTTTTTT. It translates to CASSANRDRFASTGELFF.